This TCR beta chain came from a study of CD8 T cells in ankylosing spondylitis. This clonotype showed up many times. Antigen unknown. Points from the study as a whole: What appeared characteristic of ankylosing spondylitis blood was a TCR beta motif of 7 or 8 highly homologous variants. The disease-linked clones had a CD8+ phenotype and low blood frequencies.

V was pared by 4 bases and J by 8 bases, with 6 bases of the junction left unmatched. This CDR3 has 14 amino acids. From germline, CDR1 is KGHDR and CDR2 SFDVKD. TCRdb re-analysed the 5' RACE reads in MiXCR, keeping a single row per CDR3 protein. The data show about 220,000 distinct CDR3 sequences, around 7.9% seen once. J is TRBJ2-3 and V is TRBV24-1; the match to TRBD2 covers 9 bases. Material: blood, either unsorted or a sorted T cell fraction (not recorded which). The sequence was collected from a male donor with ankylosing spondylitis. The CDR3 reads CATSEAGGSGTQYF. CDR3 nucleotide sequence: TGTGCCACCAGTGAGGCGGGGGGGTCGGGTACGCAGTATTTT.